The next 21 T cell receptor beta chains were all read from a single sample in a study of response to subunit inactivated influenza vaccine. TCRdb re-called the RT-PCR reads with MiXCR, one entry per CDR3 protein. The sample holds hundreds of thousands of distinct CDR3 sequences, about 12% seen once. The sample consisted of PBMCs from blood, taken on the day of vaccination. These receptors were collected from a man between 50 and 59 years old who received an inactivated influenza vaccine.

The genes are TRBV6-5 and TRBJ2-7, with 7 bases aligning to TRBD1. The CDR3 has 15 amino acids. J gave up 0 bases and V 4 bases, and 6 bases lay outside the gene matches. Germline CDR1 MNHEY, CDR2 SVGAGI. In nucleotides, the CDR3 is TGTGCCAGCAGTTCGGGACAGTTTAGCTCCTACGAGCAGTACTTC. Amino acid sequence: CASSSGQFSSYEQYF.

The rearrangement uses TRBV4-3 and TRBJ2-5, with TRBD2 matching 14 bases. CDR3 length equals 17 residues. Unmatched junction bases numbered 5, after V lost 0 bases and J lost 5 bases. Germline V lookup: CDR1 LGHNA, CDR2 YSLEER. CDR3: CASSQERGLAGEETQYF. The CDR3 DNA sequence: TGCGCCAGCAGCCAAGAGAGGGGACTAGCGGGAGAGGAGACCCAGTACTTC.

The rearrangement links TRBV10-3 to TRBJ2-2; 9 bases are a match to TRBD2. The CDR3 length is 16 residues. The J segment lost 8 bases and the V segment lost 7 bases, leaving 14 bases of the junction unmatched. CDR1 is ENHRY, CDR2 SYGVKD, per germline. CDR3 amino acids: CAINEESLAGRGELFF. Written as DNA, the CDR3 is TGTGCCATCAACGAGGAATCGCTAGCGGGAAGGGGGGAGCTGTTTTTT.

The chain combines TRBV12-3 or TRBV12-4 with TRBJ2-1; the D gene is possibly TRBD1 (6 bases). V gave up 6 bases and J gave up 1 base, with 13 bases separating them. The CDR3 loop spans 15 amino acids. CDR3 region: CASRDSLRSYNEQFF. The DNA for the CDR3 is TGTGCCAGCAGGGACAGTCTCCGGTCCTACAATGAGCAGTTCTTC.

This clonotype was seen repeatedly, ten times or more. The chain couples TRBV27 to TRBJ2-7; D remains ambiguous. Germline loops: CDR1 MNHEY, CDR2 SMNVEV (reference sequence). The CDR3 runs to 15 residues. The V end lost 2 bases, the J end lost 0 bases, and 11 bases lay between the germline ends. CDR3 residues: CASSLSWQSSYEQYF. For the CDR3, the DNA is TGTGCCAGCAGTTTAAGTTGGCAAAGCTCCTACGAGCAGTACTTC.

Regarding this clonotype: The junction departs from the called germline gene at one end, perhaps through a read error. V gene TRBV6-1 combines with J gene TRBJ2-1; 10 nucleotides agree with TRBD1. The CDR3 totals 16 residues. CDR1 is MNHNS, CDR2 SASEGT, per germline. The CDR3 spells CTSSGRGQGRFSEQFF. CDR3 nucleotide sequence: TGTACCAGCAGTGGGCGGGGACAGGGGCGCTTCTCCGAGCAGTTCTTC.

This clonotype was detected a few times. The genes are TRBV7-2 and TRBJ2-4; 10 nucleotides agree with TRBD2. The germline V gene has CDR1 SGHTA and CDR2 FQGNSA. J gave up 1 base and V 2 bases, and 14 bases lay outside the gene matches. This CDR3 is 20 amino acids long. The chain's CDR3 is CASSLQSSGRATGAKNIQYF. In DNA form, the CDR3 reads TGTGCCAGCAGCTTACAATCCAGCGGGAGGGCCACGGGGGCCAAAAACATTCAGTACTTC.

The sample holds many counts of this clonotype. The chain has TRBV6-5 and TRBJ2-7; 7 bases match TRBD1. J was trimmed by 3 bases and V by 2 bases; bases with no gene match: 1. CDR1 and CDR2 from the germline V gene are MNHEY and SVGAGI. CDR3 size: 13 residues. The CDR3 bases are TGTGCCAGCAGTTACCGGGACAGCTACGAGCAGTACTTC. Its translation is CASSYRDSYEQYF.

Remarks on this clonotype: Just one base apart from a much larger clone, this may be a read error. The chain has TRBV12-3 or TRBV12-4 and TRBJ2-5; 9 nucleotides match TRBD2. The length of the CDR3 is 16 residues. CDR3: CASSLSLAGFQETHYF. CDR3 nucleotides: TGTGCCAGCAGTTTGAGTCTAGCGGGGTTCCAAGAGACCCACTACTTC.

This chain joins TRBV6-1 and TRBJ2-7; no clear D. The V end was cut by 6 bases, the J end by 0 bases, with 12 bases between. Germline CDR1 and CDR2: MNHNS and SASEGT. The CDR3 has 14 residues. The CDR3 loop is CASRKTQISYEQYF. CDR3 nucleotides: TGTGCCAGCAGAAAAACACAGATCTCCTACGAGCAGTACTTC.

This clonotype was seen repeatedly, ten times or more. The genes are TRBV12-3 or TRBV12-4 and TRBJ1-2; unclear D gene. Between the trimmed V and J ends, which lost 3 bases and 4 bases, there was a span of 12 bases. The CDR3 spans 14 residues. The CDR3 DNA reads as TGTGCCAGCAGTTTCCGGACGGTAGTCTATGGCTACACCTTC. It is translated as CASSFRTVVYGYTF.

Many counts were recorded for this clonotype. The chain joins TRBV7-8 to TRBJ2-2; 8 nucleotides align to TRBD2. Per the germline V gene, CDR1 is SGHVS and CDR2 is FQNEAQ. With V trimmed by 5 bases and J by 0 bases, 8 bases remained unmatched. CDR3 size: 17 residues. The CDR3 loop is CASSPRGGRTNTGELFF. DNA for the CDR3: TGTGCCAGCAGCCCCCGGGGCGGGAGGACGAACACCGGGGAGCTGTTTTTT. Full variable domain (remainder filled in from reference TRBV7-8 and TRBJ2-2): GAGVSQSPRYKVAKRGQDVALRCDPISGHVSLFWYQQALGQGPEFLTYFQNEAQLDKSGLPSDRFFAERPEGSVSTLKIQRTQQEDSAVYLCASSPRGGRTNTGELFFGEGSRLTVL.

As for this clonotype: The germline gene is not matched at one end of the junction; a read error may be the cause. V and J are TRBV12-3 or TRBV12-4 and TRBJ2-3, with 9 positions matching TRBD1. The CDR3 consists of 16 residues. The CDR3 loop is CASRPQTGGPTVTQYF. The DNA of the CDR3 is TGTGCCAGCAGACCCCAAACAGGGGGCCCCACAGTTACGCAGTATTTT.

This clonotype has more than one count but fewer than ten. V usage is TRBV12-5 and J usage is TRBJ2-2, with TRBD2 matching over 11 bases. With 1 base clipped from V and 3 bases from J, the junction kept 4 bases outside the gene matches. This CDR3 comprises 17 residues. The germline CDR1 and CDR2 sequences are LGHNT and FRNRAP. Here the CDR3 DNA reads TGTGCTAGTGGTTTGGATAAGACTAGCGGGGACACCGGGGAGCTGTTTTTT. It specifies CASGLDKTSGDTGELFF.

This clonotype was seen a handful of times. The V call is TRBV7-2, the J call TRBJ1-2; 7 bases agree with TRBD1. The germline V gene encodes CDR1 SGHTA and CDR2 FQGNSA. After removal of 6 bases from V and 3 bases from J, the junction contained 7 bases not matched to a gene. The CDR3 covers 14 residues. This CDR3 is CASSPTTGDYGYTF. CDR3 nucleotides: TGTGCCAGCAGTCCTACAACAGGGGACTATGGCTACACCTTC.

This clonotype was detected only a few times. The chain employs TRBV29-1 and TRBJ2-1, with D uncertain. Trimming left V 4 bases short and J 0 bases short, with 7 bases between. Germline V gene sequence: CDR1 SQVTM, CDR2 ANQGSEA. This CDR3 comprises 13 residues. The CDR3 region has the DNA TGCAGCGTTGTCGGAGCCTCCTACAATGAGCAGTTCTTC. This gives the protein CSVVGASYNEQFF.

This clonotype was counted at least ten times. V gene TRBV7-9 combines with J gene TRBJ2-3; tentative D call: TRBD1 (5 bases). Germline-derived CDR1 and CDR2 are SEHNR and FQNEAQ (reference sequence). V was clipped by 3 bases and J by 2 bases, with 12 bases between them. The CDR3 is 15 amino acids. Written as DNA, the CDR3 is TGTGCCAGCAGCTTCCGGGCAGGGTCCACAGATACGCAGTATTTT. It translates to CASSFRAGSTDTQYF.

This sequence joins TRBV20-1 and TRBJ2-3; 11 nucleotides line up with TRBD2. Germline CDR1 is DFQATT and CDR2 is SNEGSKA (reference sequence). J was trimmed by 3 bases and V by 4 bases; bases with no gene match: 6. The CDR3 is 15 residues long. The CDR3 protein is CSAKASGRRTDTQYF. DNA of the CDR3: TGCAGTGCTAAGGCTAGCGGGAGGAGGACAGATACGCAGTATTTT.

The CDR3 DNA follows: TGTGCCAGCAGCTTAGCCGGGACAGGGACCCAAGGGCAGTACTTC. This sequence encodes CASSLAGTGTQGQYF. The chain combines TRBV7-2 with TRBJ2-7, with 9 positions matching TRBD1. The CDR3 has 15 residues. Per germline, CDR1 SGHTA and CDR2 FQGNSA. V dropped 0 bases and J dropped 9; count of bases not matched to a gene: 9.

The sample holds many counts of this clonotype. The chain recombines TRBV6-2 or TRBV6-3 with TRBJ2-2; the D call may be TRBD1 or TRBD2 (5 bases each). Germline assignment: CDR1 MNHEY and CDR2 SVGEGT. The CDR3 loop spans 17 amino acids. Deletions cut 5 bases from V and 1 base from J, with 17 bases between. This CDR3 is CASSTPRGGQNTGELFF. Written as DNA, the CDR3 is TGTGCCAGCAGTACCCCCCGTGGAGGACAGAACACCGGGGAGCTGTTTTTT.

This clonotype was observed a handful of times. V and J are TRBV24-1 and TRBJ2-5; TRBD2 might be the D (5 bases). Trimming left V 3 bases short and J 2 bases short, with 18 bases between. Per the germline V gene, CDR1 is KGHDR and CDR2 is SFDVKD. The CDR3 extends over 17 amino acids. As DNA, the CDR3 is TGTGCCACCAGTGATACCATAGGGAGACCGGGACAAGAGACCCAGTACTTC. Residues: CATSDTIGRPGQETQYF.